A single sample is the source of the 10 T cell receptor beta chains below, sequenced in a study of blood T cell repertoires in COVID-19 (dated by TCRdb to 2018 to 2020). The library was prepared using the immunoSEQ multiplex PCR assay. In its TCRdb copy, this immuneACCESS table keeps in-frame sequences only and misses some clones. Where compared with another copy, unresolved V genes explain less than half of these, and the others have no known cause. Within this sample are a few hundred thousand clones, with roughly 85% of them counted one time only. Clones ranked in the top ten supply 4% to 6% of the sample. The specimen sequenced was peripheral blood. These receptor sequences come from a man aged 50 or older with active or convalescent COVID-19.

The rearrangement joins TRBV3-1 (or the pseudogene TRBV3-2) to TRBJ2-7, with 11 bases matching TRBD2. Germline values: CDR1 LGHDT, CDR2 YNNKEL (reference sequence). The trim removed 5 bases at V and 0 bases at J, leaving 6 bases unmatched. The CDR3 runs to 16 residues. The CDR3 region is CASSSLAGGDSYEQYF. Here the CDR3 DNA reads TGTGCCAGCAGCTCCTTAGCGGGAGGGGACTCCTACGAGCAGTACTTC.

This clone was observed once. The CDR3 reads CASSLDASGRTTDTQYF. In DNA form, the CDR3 reads TGTGCCAGCAGCTTGGATGCTAGCGGGAGGACCACAGATACGCAGTATTTT. This chain joins TRBV5-4 and TRBJ2-3, with 11 positions matching TRBD2. The ends lost 0 bases at V and 2 bases at J; junction bases unmatched: 5. Germline V gene data show CDR1 as SGHNT and CDR2 as YYREEE (reference sequence). The CDR3 length is 17 residues.

V and J are TRBV4-2 and TRBJ2-7; 8 positions match TRBD2. Per the germline V gene, CDR1 is LGHNA and CDR2 is YNFKEQ. The length of the CDR3 is 14 residues. V lost 4 bases and J lost 3; bases outside the gene matches: 5. CDR3 region: CASSLDGTSYEQYF. For the CDR3, the DNA is TGTGCCAGCAGCCTCGACGGGACTAGCTACGAGCAGTACTTC.

This sequence joins TRBV7-9 and TRBJ2-7, with 10 bases identical to TRBD2. The V gene end was trimmed by 8 bases and the J gene end by 0 bases; junction bases not matched to a gene: 7. From germline, CDR1 is SEHNR and CDR2 FQNEAQ (reference sequence). This CDR3 has 15 residues. CDR3 in DNA: TGTGCCAGCGGCTGGACTAGCGGTTCCTCCTACGAGCAGTACTTC. Protein: CASGWTSGSSYEQYF.

The rearrangement links TRBV9 to TRBJ2-5, with 9 positions matching TRBD2. Germline trimming cut 0 bases from V and 4 bases from J; bases unmatched to any gene: 7. In germline, CDR1 is SGDLS, CDR2 YYNGEE. The CDR3 is 16 residues long. DNA of the CDR3: TGTGCCAGCAGCGTAGGACTAGCGGCCAATTTAGAGACCCAGTACTTC. Translated: CASSVGLAANLETQYF.

CDR3 nucleotide sequence: TGTGCCAGCAGCTTGGCGGGACAGGGAGGGGTCGGCAATGAAAAACTGTTTTTT. This encodes CASSLAGQGGVGNEKLFF. The chain couples TRBV5-6 to TRBJ1-4; 9 bases align to TRBD1. The length of the CDR3 is 18 residues. Looked up from germline, CDR1 is SGHDT and CDR2 is YYEEEE. The trim removed 0 bases at V and 5 bases at J, leaving 11 bases unmatched.

The V call is TRBV2, the J call TRBJ2-2, with 11 bases identical to TRBD1. V shed 6 bases, J shed 4 bases, and the junction held 4 bases outside the gene matches. The CDR3 extends over 15 amino acids. CDR1 and CDR2 from the germline V gene are SNHLY and FYNNEI. The CDR3 nucleotides read TGTGCCAGCAGCCAGGACAGGGGGCCCACCGGGGAGCTGTTTTTT. It is translated as CASSQDRGPTGELFF.

The rearrangement joins TRBV24-1 to TRBJ2-1; 9 bases are shared with TRBD2. Germline V gene data show CDR1 as KGHDR and CDR2 as SFDVKD. V shed 9 bases, J shed 1 base, and the junction held 12 bases outside the gene matches. The CDR3 runs 17 residues. The CDR3 DNA reads TGTGCCACCCCAGAACTAGCGGGCCCATTATCCTACAATGAGCAGTTCTTC. Its protein is CATPELAGPLSYNEQFF.

This chain uses TRBV5-4 with TRBJ2-5; no clear D gene. This CDR3 is built from 12 residues. V lost 3 bases and J lost 5, with 8 bases in between. CDR1 and CDR2 from the germline V gene are SGHNT and YYREEE (reference sequence). The CDR3 nucleotides are TGTGCCAGCAGCTACAGTGGGGAGACCCAGTACTTC. It yields the protein CASSYSGETQYF.

The chain carries TRBV29-1 and TRBJ2-1; tentative D call: TRBD1 (5 bases). The CDR3 totals 14 residues. Looked up from germline, CDR1 is SQVTM and CDR2 is ANQGSEA. Between the trimmed V and J ends, which lost 6 bases and 0 bases, there was a span of 12 bases. CDR3: CSVDTGISYNEQFF. As DNA, the CDR3 is TGCAGCGTGGATACAGGAATCTCCTACAATGAGCAGTTCTTC.